This T cell receptor (beta chain) was found in a study of Graves' ophthalmopathy and Graves' hyperthyroidism. Study-wide context: Specimen type is peripheral blood, obtained at initial diagnosis before any treatment.

Broader study findings: Ophthalmopathy progression prediction by the model yielded a sensitivity of roughly 67% and a specificity of around 72%.

Hyperthyroidism in these 18- to 65-year-old patients was newly diagnosed, lasting under 2 months. Other autoimmune diseases, uncontrolled infections, pregnancy or lactation led to the exclusion of patients. This clonotype came up many times. Its matching antigen is unknown. RNA transcripts were the source from which TCR beta CDR3 regions were amplified. RT-PCR in the first round used HTBI primers; a second-round multiplex PCR followed. Each CDR3 protein is one row after TCRdb ran MiXCR on the multiplex PCR reads. Of 400,000 to 500,000 distinct CDR3 sequences detected, around 20% appear once; the ten largest clones hold around 3.1%. Germline V lookup: CDR1 SNHLY, CDR2 FYNNEI. The length of the CDR3 is 17 residues. Trimming took off 3 bases at V and 3 bases at J, with 21 bases between the two ends.

The sequence was obtained from a woman aged 18-29 years with stable Graves' hyperthyroidism. Sequencing was carried out using peripheral blood. J is TRBJ2-7 and V is TRBV2; D possibly corresponds to TRBD2 (6 bases). CDR3 in DNA: TGTGCCAGCAGTGAGCTTGTCACTAGCCAACTCTTCTACGAGCAGTACTTC. Amino acid sequence: CASSELVTSQLFYEQYF.